These 4 T cell receptor beta chains were sequenced from one sample in a study of OX40 agonist ivuxolimab in advanced cancers. Measured with immunoSEQ multiplex PCR; TCRdb has only the in-frame clones, and not every one. Here the sample spans 130,000 or so clones, 85% to 95% being singletons. Source: CD4+ or CD8+ T cells sorted from blood, taken in a trial of the OX40 agonist ivuxolimab. These TCRs come from an adult with an advanced solid tumor such as melanoma, head and neck, liver or kidney cancer.

The chain uses TRBV7-3 and TRBJ2-5, with 9 bases aligning to TRBD2. V dropped 2 bases and J dropped 4; count of bases not matched to a gene: 5. The CDR3 length is 15 residues. Germline-derived CDR1 and CDR2 are SGHTA and FQGTGA. The CDR3 region is CASSLAGGPLETQYF. CDR3 bases: TGTGCCAGCAGCTTAGCGGGAGGGCCCTTAGAGACCCAGTACTTC.

The V and J genes are TRBV7-2 and TRBJ1-2, with D perhaps TRBD1 (6 bases). Trimming pared 4 bases from V and 4 bases from J, leaving 13 bases between. This CDR3 region has 14 residues. Germline V gene lookup returns CDR1 SGHTA and CDR2 FQGNSA. CDR3 in DNA: TGTGCCAGCAGCTCCTACAGGGCCCCCTATGGCTACACCTTC. Protein: CASSSYRAPYGYTF.

The chain uses TRBV11-2 and TRBJ1-1; D gene ambiguous. This CDR3 has 14 residues. Looked up from germline, CDR1 is SGHAT and CDR2 is FQNNGV. The germline V and J ends were trimmed by 3 bases and 1 base, with 9 bases remaining between them. In DNA, the CDR3 is TGTGCCAGCAGCTTTTGGAGAACGAACACTGAAGCTTTCTTT. Its translation: CASSFWRTNTEAFF. Full variable domain (rest looked up from reference TRBV11-2 and TRBJ1-1): EAGVAQSPRYKIIEKRQSVAFWCNPISGHATLYWYQQILGQGPKLLIQFQNNGVVDDSQLPKDRFSAERLKGVDSTLKIQPAKLEDSAVYLCASSFWRTNTEAFFGQGTRLTVV.

The table lists this clone with a few counts. The J gene is TRBJ1-2, the V gene TRBV6-1; 7 positions agree with TRBD1. The V segment lost 2 bases and the J segment 2 bases; nucleotides outside the gene matches: 5. The length of the CDR3 is 15 residues. Germline CDR1 MNHNS, CDR2 SASEGT. CDR3: CASSEPGRGNYGYTF. The CDR3 DNA is TGTGCCAGCAGTGAACCTGGCAGGGGGAACTATGGCTACACCTTC.